Listed below are T cell receptor beta chains from one sample, sequenced in a study of blood T cell repertoires in COVID-19. The data were produced by immunoSEQ multiplex PCR, yet TCRdb's version contains in-frame clones alone and is incomplete. The sample shows fewer than 400,000 clones, around 83% of them seen only once. Sequenced: peripheral blood. The receptors shown here come from a man aged 30 to 45 with active or convalescent COVID-19. Each CDR3 is given with its conserved first and last residue. Each record gives: J gene, D gene, V gene, clone size, CDR3 DNA, CDR3 protein. A D gene is named only where the DNA matches it firmly. Size values are once, few and many counts, or a class for expanded clones, and some rows have none.

TRBJ2-2,TRBD1,TRBV30,.,TGTGCCTGGAGTGGTGATAGGGGGCAGTTCACCGGGGAGCTGTTTTTT,CAWSGDRGQFTGELFF
TRBJ2-7,TRBD2,TRBV14,.,TGTGCCAGCAGCCAAGGGCTAGCGGGGACTTACGAGCAGTACTTC,CASSQGLAGTYEQYF
TRBJ2-1,TRBD2,TRBV30,.,TGTGCCTGGAATGCTGGCGGGGGGCCGGGAGTTGAGCAGTTCTTC,CAWNAGGGPGVEQFF
TRBJ1-2,.,TRBV27,.,TGTGCCAGCAGTTTCGGACTAAGGGGAGGTGGCGGCTACACCTTC,CASSFGLRGGGGYTF
TRBJ1-2,.,TRBV4-1,.,TGCGCCAGCAGCCAAGGAACGGGGGACTATGGCTACACCTTC,CASSQGTGDYGYTF
TRBJ2-7,.,TRBV9,.,TGTGCCAGCAGCGGCGGGGCCTCCTACGAGCAGTACTTC,CASSGGASYEQYF
TRBJ2-2,TRBD2,TRBV11-3,.,TGTGCCAGCAGCCAGGGACTAGCGGGTGGCACCGGGGAGCTGTTTTTT,CASSQGLAGGTGELFF
TRBJ2-7,TRBD1,TRBV6-5,once,TGTGCCAGCAGCGTTTGGAGTCGCAGGGGGCACGAGCAGTACTTC,CASSVWSRRGHEQYF
TRBJ1-4,.,TRBV28,.,TGTGCCAGCAACACCCGGGGAACTAATGAAAAACTGTTTTTT,CASNTRGTNEKLFF
TRBJ1-2,.,TRBV4-2,.,TGTGCCAGCAGCCCAGAGCTCGGGAACTATGGCTACACCTTC,CASSPELGNYGYTF
TRBJ2-2,.,TRBV11-3,once,TGTGCCAGCCAACCTAGCGCGAACACCGGGGAGCTGTTTTTT,CASQPSANTGELFF
TRBJ2-1,.,TRBV30,.,TGTGCCTGGAGTGCCAACACGATGGAGGAGCAGTTCTTC,CAWSANTMEEQFF
TRBJ1-1,.,TRBV6-5,.,TGTGCCAGCAGTTATCTCGGGCAGGGGCGAGAAGCTTTCTTT,CASSYLGQGREAFF
TRBJ2-7,.,TRBV3-1/TRBV3-2,.,TGTGCCAGCAGCCAAGATCACAGGGCCGAGCAGTACTTC,CASSQDHRAEQYF
TRBJ1-4,.,TRBV3-1/TRBV3-2,.,TGTGCCAGCAGCCAAGAAGGCGGAAACTTAGGCAACAGGGAAAAACTGTTTTTT,CASSQEGGNLGNREKLFF
TRBJ2-1,TRBD2,TRBV19,.,TGTGCCAGTAGGGTACTAGCGGGGGTGTACAATGAGCAGTTCTTC,CASRVLAGVYNEQFF
TRBJ2-5,.,TRBV6-5,.,TGTGCCAGCACTAGGGAGGTGGGGACCCAGTACTTC,CASTREVGTQYF
TRBJ2-3,TRBD2,TRBV9,.,TGTGCCAGCAGCTCCCCCACTAGCGGGAGGGCGAATACGCAGTATTTT,CASSSPTSGRANTQYF
TRBJ2-1,TRBD2,TRBV7-2,.,TGTGCCAGCAGCCGGGCGGGGGGGCACCCCAATGAGCAGTTCTTC,CASSRAGGHPNEQFF
TRBJ2-7,.,TRBV28,.,TGTGCCAGCAGTTTTGGCGGAACCTACGAGCAGTACTTC,CASSFGGTYEQYF
TRBJ2-2,TRBD1,TRBV19,.,TGTGCCAGTAGTGCCGGGACAGGTTCGAACACCGGGGAGCTGTTTTTT,CASSAGTGSNTGELFF
TRBJ1-2,.,TRBV30,.,TGTGCTGTTTCGGGGGGTTGGGGCTACACCTTC,CAVSGGWGYTF
TRBJ2-1,TRBD2,TRBV5-8,few,TGTGCCAGCAGCCCACTAGCGGGAGGAGAGTTCTTC,CASSPLAGGEFF
TRBJ2-3,TRBD2,TRBV5-1,.,TGCGCCAGCAGCTTGACTAGCGGGGGGTTTGGAGATACGCAGTATTTT,CASSLTSGGFGDTQYF
TRBJ2-5,TRBD1,TRBV28,once,TGTGCCAGCAGAATTGACAGGGGGGGAGAGACCCAGTACTTC,CASRIDRGGETQYF
TRBJ1-3,.,TRBV6-5,once,TGTGCCAGCAGTTCACCGACATGGGGAAACACCATATATTTT,CASSSPTWGNTIYF
TRBJ2-1,TRBD1,TRBV6-5,.,TGTGCCAGCAGTTCGACAGGGGGGGCCTACAATGAGCAGTTCTTC,CASSSTGGAYNEQFF
TRBJ2-7,.,TRBV6-2/TRBV6-3,.,TGTGCCAGCAGTGGCCACCCCCCCTACGAGCAGTACTTC,CASSGHPPYEQYF
TRBJ2-5,TRBD1,TRBV2,.,TGTGCCAGCAGGAACGGGACAGGGGGAGGGCAAGAGACCCAGTACTTC,CASRNGTGGGQETQYF
TRBJ2-7,TRBD2,TRBV11-3,.,TGTGCCAGCAGCTTAGAGGCGGGGGGACCCTACGAGCAGTACTTC,CASSLEAGGPYEQYF
TRBJ2-1,TRBD2,TRBV6-5,.,TGTGCCAGCAGTTGGACTAGCGGGGGGACGGGTGAGCAGTTCTTC,CASSWTSGGTGEQFF
TRBJ2-1,.,TRBV7-3,.,TGTGCCAGCAGCTTAGGTAGCGGAGGGCCCTACAATGAGCAGTTCTTC,CASSLGSGGPYNEQFF
TRBJ2-1,.,TRBV6-6,.,TGTGCCAGCAGTCAAACTAGCAGCTACAATGAGCAGTTCTTC,CASSQTSSYNEQFF
TRBJ2-3,.,TRBV3-1/TRBV3-2,few,TGTGCCAGCAGCCAATCGGTACGCCTCAGCGCTACGCAGTATTTT,CASSQSVRLSATQYF
TRBJ1-3,.,TRBV11-1,.,TGTGCCAGCAGCTCCCGGGGGGACCCCTCTGGAAACACCATATATTTT,CASSSRGDPSGNTIYF
TRBJ1-3,TRBD1,TRBV4-3,.,TGCGCCAGCAGCTACCAATCGATCTTAGACAGGGGAGGCGGAAACACCATATATTTT,CASSYQSILDRGGGNTIYF
TRBJ2-7,.,TRBV6-6,.,TGTGCCAGCAGTTGGCAGGAAAGGGGCGAGCAGTACTTC,CASSWQERGEQYF
TRBJ2-2,.,TRBV19,.,TGTGCCACCCGACAGGCCGGGGAGCTGTTTTTT,CATRQAGELFF
TRBJ2-3,TRBD1,TRBV4-1,.,TGCGCCAGCAGCCTGCGGACAGGGGACACAGATACGCAGTATTTT,CASSLRTGDTDTQYF
TRBJ1-6,TRBD1,TRBV12-3/TRBV12-4,.,TGTGCCAGCACCCGACAGGGTAACTCACCCCTCCACTTT,CASTRQGNSPLHF
TRBJ2-1,TRBD2,TRBV19,few,TGTGCCAGTAGTATAGGGGGACTACCCTTTGGTGAGCAGTTCTTC,CASSIGGLPFGEQFF
TRBJ2-5,.,TRBV6-1,.,TGTGCCAGCAGTGAATTGAGGGATGAGACCCAGTACTTC,CASSELRDETQYF
TRBJ1-1,.,TRBV5-1,once,TGCGCCAGCAGCTTGGGGCAGGTACGGGGAGGCACTGAAGCTTTCTTT,CASSLGQVRGGTEAFF
TRBJ2-7,.,TRBV11-3,.,TGTGCCAGCAGCCGAGGGGGGACTACCTTCTTC,CASSRGGTTFF
TRBJ1-5,.,TRBV7-9,.,TGTGCCAGCAGGGACGGGGTACAGCCCCAGCATTTT,CASRDGVQPQHF
TRBJ2-3,TRBD2,TRBV2,.,TGTGCCAGCAGTGAATTGGGGGGGGGTTCCACGGATACGCAGTATTTT,CASSELGGGSTDTQYF
TRBJ1-1,.,TRBV29-1,.,TGCAGCGTTGAACCAAAGCCAAGGGGAGCTTTCTTT,CSVEPKPRGAFF
TRBJ1-2,.,TRBV19,.,TGTGCCAGTAAAACAGGTGTAGCTAACTATGGCTACACCTTC,CASKTGVANYGYTF